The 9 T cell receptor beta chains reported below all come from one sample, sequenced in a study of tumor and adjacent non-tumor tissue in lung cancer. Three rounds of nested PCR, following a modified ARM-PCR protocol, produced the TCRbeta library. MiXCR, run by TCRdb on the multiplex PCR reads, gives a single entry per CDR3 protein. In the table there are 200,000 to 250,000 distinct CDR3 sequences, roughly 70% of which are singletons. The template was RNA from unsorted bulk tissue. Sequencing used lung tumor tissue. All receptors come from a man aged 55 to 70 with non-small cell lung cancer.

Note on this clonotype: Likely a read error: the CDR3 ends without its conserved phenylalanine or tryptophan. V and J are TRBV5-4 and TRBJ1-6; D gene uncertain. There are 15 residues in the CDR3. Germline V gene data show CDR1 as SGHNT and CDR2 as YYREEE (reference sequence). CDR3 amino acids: CASGLSQRSTSPLHI. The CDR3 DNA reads TGTGCCAGCGGCTTGTCGCAGCGGTCTACCTCACCCCTCCACATT.

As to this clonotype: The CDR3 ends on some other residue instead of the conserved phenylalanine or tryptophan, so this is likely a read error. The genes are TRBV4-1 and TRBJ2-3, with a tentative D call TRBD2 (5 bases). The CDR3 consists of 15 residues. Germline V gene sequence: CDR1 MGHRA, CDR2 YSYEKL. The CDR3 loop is CASSFHVSSTDAQYS. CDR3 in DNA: TGCGCCAGCAGCTTCCACGTCTCTAGCACAGATGCGCAGTATTCT.

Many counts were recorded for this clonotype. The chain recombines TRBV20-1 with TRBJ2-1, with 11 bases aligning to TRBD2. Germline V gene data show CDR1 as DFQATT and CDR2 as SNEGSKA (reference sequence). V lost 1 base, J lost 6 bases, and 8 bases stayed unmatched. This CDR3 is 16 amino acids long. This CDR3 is CSARGQLAGAPNEQFF. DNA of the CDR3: TGCAGTGCTAGAGGTCAACTAGCGGGAGCACCCAATGAGCAGTTCTTC.

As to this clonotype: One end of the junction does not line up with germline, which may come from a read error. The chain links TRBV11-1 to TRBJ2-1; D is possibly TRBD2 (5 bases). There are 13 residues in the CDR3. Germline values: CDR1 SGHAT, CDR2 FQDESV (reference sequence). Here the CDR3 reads CASSLERYKERFF. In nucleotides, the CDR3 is TGTGCCAGCAGTTTAGAGCGGTACAAAGAGCGGTTCTTC.

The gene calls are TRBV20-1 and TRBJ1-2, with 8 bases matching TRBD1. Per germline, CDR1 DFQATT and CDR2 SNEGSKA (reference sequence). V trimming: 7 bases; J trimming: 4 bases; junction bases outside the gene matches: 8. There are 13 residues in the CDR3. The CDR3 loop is CSVTPGGTYGYTF. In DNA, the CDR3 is TGCAGTGTTACTCCAGGGGGCACCTATGGCTACACCTTC.

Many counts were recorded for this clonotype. CDR3 loop: CASSQDLGSYNEQFF. CDR3 bases: TGCGCCAGCAGCCAAGATTTAGGCTCCTACAATGAGCAGTTCTTC. The chain has TRBV4-1 and TRBJ2-1; no firm D call. The germline V gene encodes CDR1 MGHRA and CDR2 YSYEKL. This CDR3 comprises 15 residues. The V end was cut by 0 bases, the J end by 0 bases, with 6 bases between.

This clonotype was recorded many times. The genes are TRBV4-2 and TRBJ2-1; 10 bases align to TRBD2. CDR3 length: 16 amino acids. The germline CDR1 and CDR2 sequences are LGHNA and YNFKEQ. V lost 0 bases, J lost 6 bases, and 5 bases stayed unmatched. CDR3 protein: CASSQEFVAGGNEQFF. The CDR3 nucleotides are TGTGCCAGCAGCCAAGAGTTTGTAGCGGGGGGCAATGAGCAGTTCTTC.

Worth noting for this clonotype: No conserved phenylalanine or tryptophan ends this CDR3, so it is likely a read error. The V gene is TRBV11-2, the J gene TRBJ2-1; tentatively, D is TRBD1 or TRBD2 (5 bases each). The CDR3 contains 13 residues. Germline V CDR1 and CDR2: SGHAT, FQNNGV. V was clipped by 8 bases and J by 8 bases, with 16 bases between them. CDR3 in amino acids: CASLLNGADEQFY. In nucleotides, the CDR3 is TGTGCCAGCCTTTTAAACGGGGCGGATGAGCAGTTCTAC.

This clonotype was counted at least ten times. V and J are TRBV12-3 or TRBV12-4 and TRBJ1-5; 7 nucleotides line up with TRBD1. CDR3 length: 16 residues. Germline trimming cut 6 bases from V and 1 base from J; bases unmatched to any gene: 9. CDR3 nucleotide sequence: TGTGCCAGCAGCTTGGGGGGGACAGCGAGCAATCAGCCCCAGCATTTT. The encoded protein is CASSLGGTASNQPQHF.